This T cell receptor beta chain originates from a study of graft-versus-host responses after intestinal transplantation. As for the study in general: Recipients got multivisceral, liver-intestinal, or isolated intestinal transplants. The study gave all recipients anti-thymocyte globulin induction, then tacrolimus and steroids for 2 to 3 years.

Whole-study findings and limits: Peak GvH clone levels in circulation were associated with early post-transplant HvG declines. Investigators detected GvH clones in recipient marrow, with some emerging earlier in ileum or blood.

Using immunoSEQ multiplex PCR, the repertoire was profiled, and TCRdb retains in-frame clones only, with some absent. The sample carries fewer than 120,000 clones, about 94% recorded once. The CDR3 spans 15 residues. Per germline, CDR1 SGHDN and CDR2 FVKESK. The V end lost 3 bases, the J end lost 1 base, and 9 bases lay between the germline ends. As for this clone: What it binds is not known.

The specimen comprised unstimulated CD8+ T cells sorted from spleen or lymph node cells, sampled before intestinal transplant. This rearrangement joins TRBV14 to TRBJ2-2; D gene unclear. The source of this sequence is a human donor who received an intestinal transplant. For the CDR3, the DNA is TGTGCCAGCAGCCATCCCCACCTGAACACCGGGGAGCTGTTTTTT. Amino acid sequence: CASSHPHLNTGELFF.